This T cell receptor beta chain originates from a study of cytomegalovirus exposure and HLA in healthy donors. The study, taken as a whole, reports: In most subjects, TCR beta sequences reportedly gave accurate predictions of HLA-A and HLA-B alleles. Presence/absence analyses treated sequencing depth as roughly uniform across donors.

Comments on this clone: What it recognizes is unknown.

The length of the CDR3 is 13 residues. Germline CDR1 reads SGHRS; CDR2 reads YFSETQ. V lost 0 bases and J 11 bases, leaving 11 bases between the germline ends. Primers: 60 Vbeta forward and 13 Jbeta reverse. Profiled with immunoSEQ multiplex PCR; TCRdb holds only in-frame clones, not every one. The data hold roughly 110,000 clones, with about 78% observed a single time. The receptor comes from a young woman in good health and CMV-seropositive. The specimen sequenced was PBMCs. This chain joins TRBV5-1 and TRBJ1-4; the D gene is possibly TRBD1 (6 bases). The CDR3, as DNA: TGCGCCAGCAGCTTGGAAGGGGGTGGGAAACTGTTTTTT. Amino acids: CASSLEGGGKLFF.